Only a few counts were recorded for the clone carrying this T cell receptor (beta chain). Its antigen is not identified. Gene names refer to mouse genes. The CDR3 is cut off 4 residues early in the read; its end comes from the germline J gene. The sample originates from a study of CD8+ T cells in alopecia areata. Study-level results: Greater clonality was observed in lesional scalp samples, especially alopecia totalis/universalis, versus normal scalp.

With 0 bases clipped from V and 0 bases from J, the junction kept 4 bases outside the gene matches. Germline assignment: CDR1 LGHNA and CDR2 YNLKQL (reference sequence). CDR3 length equals 17 residues. Pooled cutaneous lymph node cells were sorted using CD4, CD8alpha, NKG2D, NKG2ACE and other markers. RNA, once extracted, was reverse transcribed into cDNA for use as the sequencing template. Measured with immunoSEQ multiplex PCR; TCRdb has only the in-frame clones, and not every one. The data show approximately 280,000 clones, with none appearing a single time. This chain links TRBV5 with TRBJ2-3; 9 bases map to TRBD2. The source is a C3H/HeJ mouse with alopecia areata. Strain MHC haplotype: H2-k. Sequencing was done on a sample of CD4+ T cells sorted from a lymph node. Partial CDR3 DNA: TGTGCCAGCAGCCAAGATCCCTGGGGGGGTAGTGCAGAA. Translating gives CASSQDPWGGSAE. From start to end, the CDR3 is CASSQDPWGGSAETLYF.